This T cell receptor (beta chain) was captured in a study of cytomegalovirus exposure and HLA in healthy donors. This CDR3 comprises 13 residues. Germline values: CDR1 KGHSH, CDR2 LQKENI. The V gene lost 3 bases and the J gene lost 11 bases, with 16 bases spanning the gap. Comment on this clone: Its specificity is not known.

The study's findings and limits: The records held CMV serostatus as the only immune exposure information.

The study ran its PCR with 60 Vbeta and 13 Jbeta primers. Profiled with immunoSEQ multiplex PCR; TCRdb holds only in-frame clones, not every one. The data contain some 150,000 clones, about 80% of them singletons. Sample: PBMCs. The chain employs TRBV18 and TRBJ1-1; D uncertain. The clonotype originates from a man aged 35-49 years in good health and CMV-seronegative. For the CDR3, the DNA is TGTGCCAGCTCACCGATCGAGGCCGCCGCTGCTTTCTTT. Residues: CASSPIEAAAAFF.